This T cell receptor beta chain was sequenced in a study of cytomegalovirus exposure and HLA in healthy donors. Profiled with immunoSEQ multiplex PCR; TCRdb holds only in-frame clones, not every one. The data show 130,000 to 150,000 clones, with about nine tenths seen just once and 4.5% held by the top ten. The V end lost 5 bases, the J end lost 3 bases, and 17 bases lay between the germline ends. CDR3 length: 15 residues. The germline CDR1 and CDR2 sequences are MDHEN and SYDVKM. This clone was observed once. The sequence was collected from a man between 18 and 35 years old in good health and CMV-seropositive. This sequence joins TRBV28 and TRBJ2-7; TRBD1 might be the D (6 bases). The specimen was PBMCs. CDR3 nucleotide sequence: TGTGCCAGCAGTGTCCCGGGACAAGGGGGCTACGAGCAGTACTTC. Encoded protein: CASSVPGQGGYEQYF.